The rows below give T cell receptor beta chains drawn from one sample of a study of blood T cell repertoires in COVID-19. The protocol was immunoSEQ multiplex PCR, while the TCRdb copy is restricted to in-frame clones and leaves out a portion. The repertoire holds fewer than 150,000 clones, with about four fifths as singletons. The sample consisted of peripheral blood. These TCRs come from a man aged 70 or older with acute or convalescent COVID-19. Both conserved end residues are part of each CDR3. The D gene is left open where the match is weak. Expanded clones get a size class; other rows say once, few or many, or leave the size out.

d_gene	j_gene	v_gene	abundance	CDR3nt	CDR3aa
NA	TRBJ2-2	TRBV29-1	NA	TGCAGCGTTGATCAGGGCCCGAACACCGGGGAGCTGTTTTTT	CSVDQGPNTGELFF
NA	TRBJ1-1	TRBV19	NA	TGTGCCAGTAGCGACTTAGGCACTGAAGCTTTCTTT	CASSDLGTEAFF
NA	TRBJ2-3	TRBV19	NA	TGTGCCAGTAGTATAATTAATCCGGATACGCAGTATTTT	CASSIINPDTQYF
NA	TRBJ2-2	TRBV29-1	NA	TGCAGCGTTGGGAATGGGCGCACCGGGGAGCTGTTTTTT	CSVGNGRTGELFF
TRBD2	TRBJ2-5	TRBV6-2/TRBV6-3	NA	TGTGCCAGCAGTTACTTAGCCCTAGCGGGGGCACAAGAGACCCAGTACTTC	CASSYLALAGAQETQYF
NA	TRBJ1-2	TRBV5-1	NA	TGCGCCAGCAGTCGGGACTGGACTAACTATGGCTACACCTTC	CASSRDWTNYGYTF
TRBD2	TRBJ2-5	TRBV5-1	NA	TGCGCCAGCAGCTTGGTGGGACTAGCGGGGGCTGGGCAAGAGACCCAGTACTTC	CASSLVGLAGAGQETQYF
NA	TRBJ2-7	TRBV3-1/TRBV3-2	NA	TGTGCCAGCAGCCAAGCGTACGAGCAGTACTTC	CASSQAYEQYF
NA	TRBJ2-5	TRBV5-1	NA	TGCGCCAGCAGCAGGACTGGTCCGGAGACCCAGTACTTC	CASSRTGPETQYF
TRBD2	TRBJ2-7	TRBV9	NA	TGTGCCAGCAGCCCGAGGGGAGGGCCGGCAACCTACGAGCAGTACTTC	CASSPRGGPATYEQYF
TRBD1	TRBJ1-3	TRBV9	NA	TGTGCCAGCAGCCCCGAGGGGGCTGTCAGAAACACCATATATTTT	CASSPEGAVRNTIYF
TRBD1	TRBJ1-1	TRBV5-8	NA	TGTGCCAGCAGCTTGGTCGACAGGGGTGAAGCTTTCTTT	CASSLVDRGEAFF
NA	TRBJ1-2	TRBV6-5	NA	TGTGCCAGCAGTACCAGGGAAGGGTATGGCTACACCTTC	CASSTREGYGYTF
NA	TRBJ2-1	TRBV13	few	TGTGCCAGCAGCCGAGGAGTCAATGAGCAGTTCTTC	CASSRGVNEQFF
NA	TRBJ2-7	TRBV12-3/TRBV12-4	NA	TGTGCCAGCAGTTTAGGCGACTACGAGCAGTACTTC	CASSLGDYEQYF
NA	TRBJ2-5	TRBV9	NA	TGTGCCAGCAGCCCTTCTGCGAGGGGGAGAGAGACCCAGTACTTC	CASSPSARGRETQYF
NA	TRBJ1-5	TRBV9	NA	TGTGCCAGCAGCGTAGATCCCTCCTCCCAGCCCCAGCATTTT	CASSVDPSSQPQHF
NA	TRBJ2-1	TRBV9	NA	TGTGCCAGCAGCGTAGAAGCGGCAGACAATGAGCAGTTCTTC	CASSVEAADNEQFF
TRBD2	TRBJ2-3	TRBV7-2	NA	TGTGCCAGCAGCCCCACCGGGGGGGGCGCAGATACGCAGTATTTT	CASSPTGGGADTQYF
TRBD1	TRBJ1-1	TRBV6-5	NA	TGTGCCAGCAGTCCAAATTGGACAGGGACTTTCTTT	CASSPNWTGTFF
TRBD1	TRBJ1-6	TRBV5-1	NA	TGCGCCAGCAGCTTGGACTTGCAGGGGGCCGGTTCACCCCTCCACTTT	CASSLDLQGAGSPLHF
TRBD1	TRBJ1-1	TRBV9	NA	TGTGCCAGCAGCGTTGGACAGGGGGGTACTGAAGCTTTCTTT	CASSVGQGGTEAFF
NA	TRBJ2-7	TRBV5-1	NA	TGCGCCAGCAGCTTGGCCCCGGCCTACGAGCAGTACTTC	CASSLAPAYEQYF
NA	TRBJ2-7	TRBV6-4	few	TGTGCCAGCCCCTCAAACCTCGGGGGTTACGAGCAGTACTTC	CASPSNLGGYEQYF
NA	TRBJ2-3	TRBV12-5	NA	TGTGCTAGTGGTTCCCAGGTTGCTAGCACAGATACGCAGTATTTT	CASGSQVASTDTQYF
NA	TRBJ2-5	TRBV7-9	NA	TGTGCCAGCAGCCCTAGCAAGGACGGGGAAGAGACCCAGTACTTC	CASSPSKDGEETQYF
TRBD1	TRBJ1-1	TRBV11-2	once	TGTGCCAGCAGCAGACAGGGGGCGCCTATGAACACTGAAGCTTTCTTT	CASSRQGAPMNTEAFF
NA	TRBJ2-1	TRBV5-4	NA	TGTGCCAGCAGCCCACAGGGACATTTCTACAATGAGCAGTTCTTC	CASSPQGHFYNEQFF
NA	TRBJ1-2	TRBV9	NA	TGTGCCAGCAGCTTCCAGGGCAGGGAAGGCGGCTACACCTTC	CASSFQGREGGYTF
NA	TRBJ2-7	TRBV7-9	NA	TGTGCCAGCAGTCAACGACAACCCTACGAGCAGTACTTC	CASSQRQPYEQYF
NA	TRBJ2-2	TRBV21-1	once	TGTGCCAGCAGCAAACGGGGCGGGGGGCTGTTTTTT	CASSKRGGGLFF
NA	TRBJ1-1	TRBV11-3	few	TGTGCCAGCAGCCAGGGTAGAGCTGAAGCTTTCTTT	CASSQGRAEAFF
NA	TRBJ2-3	TRBV12-3/TRBV12-4	NA	TGTGCCAGCAGTTTATTTCAAAATACGCAGTATTTT	CASSLFQNTQYF
TRBD2	TRBJ2-3	TRBV18	NA	TGTGCCAGCTCTCGAGCGAGGCGGGAGACTAGCACAGATACGCAGTATTTT	CASSRARRETSTDTQYF
TRBD1	TRBJ1-6	TRBV2	NA	TGTGCCAGCAGTGCACAGGGGGCGGATAATTCACCCCTCCACTTT	CASSAQGADNSPLHF
NA	TRBJ2-1	TRBV5-4	NA	TGTGCCAGCAGCGCGGACTCCCGCTCCTACAATGAGCAGTTCTTC	CASSADSRSYNEQFF
TRBD2	TRBJ2-1	TRBV6-5	NA	TGTGCCAGCAGCAGAACTAGCGGTGACGACAATGAGCAGTTCTTC	CASSRTSGDDNEQFF
TRBD2	TRBJ2-5	TRBV25-1	NA	TGTGCCAGCAGGATGGGGGGGGAACAAGAGACCCAGTACTTC	CASRMGGEQETQYF
TRBD1	TRBJ2-1	TRBV19	NA	TGTGCCAGTAGTATCTCCGGGACAGGGTACAATGAGCAGTTCTTC	CASSISGTGYNEQFF
NA	TRBJ1-2	TRBV6-1	once	TGTGCCAGCAGTGAAGTGAGATATGGCTACACCTTC	CASSEVRYGYTF
NA	TRBJ1-1	TRBV11-2	NA	TGTGCCAGCAGCTTGACAGTCCTGAACACTGAAGCTTTCTTT	CASSLTVLNTEAFF
NA	TRBJ1-6	TRBV4-2	once	TGTGCCAGCAGCCAAGTTCAGTCACCCCTCCACTTT	CASSQVQSPLHF
NA	TRBJ2-5	TRBV5-4	NA	TGTGCCAGCAGCTCAACCCAGGGGCAAGACAAAGAGACCCAGTACTTC	CASSSTQGQDKETQYF
TRBD1	TRBJ1-2	TRBV6-5	once	TGTGCCAGCGGACCGGGACAGGGGGCGGGTGGCTACACCTTC	CASGPGQGAGGYTF